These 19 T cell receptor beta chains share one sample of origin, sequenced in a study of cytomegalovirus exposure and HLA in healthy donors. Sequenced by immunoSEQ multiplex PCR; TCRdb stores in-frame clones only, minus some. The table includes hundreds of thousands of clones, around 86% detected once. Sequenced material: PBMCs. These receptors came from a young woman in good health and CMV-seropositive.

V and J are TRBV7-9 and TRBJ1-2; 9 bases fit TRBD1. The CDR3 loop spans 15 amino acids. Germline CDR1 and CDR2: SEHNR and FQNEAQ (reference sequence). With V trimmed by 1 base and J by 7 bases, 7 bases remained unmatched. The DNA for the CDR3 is TGTGCCAGCAGCTTAGGGGGACAGGGACTGGTTGGCTACACCTTC. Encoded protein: CASSLGGQGLVGYTF.

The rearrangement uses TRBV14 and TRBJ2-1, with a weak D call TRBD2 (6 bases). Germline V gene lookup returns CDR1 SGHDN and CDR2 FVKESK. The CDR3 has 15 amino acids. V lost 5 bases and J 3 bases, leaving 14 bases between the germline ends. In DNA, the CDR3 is TGTGCCAGCAGCGGTCTCCAGGGACTCTACAATGAGCAGTTCTTC. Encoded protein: CASSGLQGLYNEQFF.

CDR3 loop: CAISAQMGQGAVMGNQPQHF. In DNA, the CDR3 is TGTGCCATCAGTGCCCAAATGGGACAGGGGGCGGTTATGGGCAATCAGCCCCAGCATTTT. This chain connects TRBV10-3 to TRBJ1-5; 12 bases match TRBD1. J was trimmed by 2 bases and V by 4 bases; bases with no gene match: 15. Germline V gene data show CDR1 as ENHRY and CDR2 as SYGVKD. CDR3 length: 20 amino acids.

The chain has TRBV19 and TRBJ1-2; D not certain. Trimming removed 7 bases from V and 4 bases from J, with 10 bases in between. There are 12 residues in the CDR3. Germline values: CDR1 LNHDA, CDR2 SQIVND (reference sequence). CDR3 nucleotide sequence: TGTGCCAGTATGTCGGCGGGCTATGGCTACACCTTC. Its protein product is CASMSAGYGYTF. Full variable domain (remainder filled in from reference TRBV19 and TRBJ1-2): DGGITQSPKYLFRKEGQNVTLSCEQNLNHDAMYWYRQDPGQGLRLIYYSQIVNDFQKGDIAEGYSVSREKKESFPLTVTSAQKNPTAFYLCASMSAGYGYTFGSGTRLTVV.

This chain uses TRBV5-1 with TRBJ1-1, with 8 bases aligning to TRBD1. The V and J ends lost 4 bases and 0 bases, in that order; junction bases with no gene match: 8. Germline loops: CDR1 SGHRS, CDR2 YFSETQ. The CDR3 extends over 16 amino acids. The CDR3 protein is CASSLRTGIMNTEAFF. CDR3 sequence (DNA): TGCGCCAGCAGCCTACGGACAGGGATAATGAACACTGAAGCTTTCTTT.

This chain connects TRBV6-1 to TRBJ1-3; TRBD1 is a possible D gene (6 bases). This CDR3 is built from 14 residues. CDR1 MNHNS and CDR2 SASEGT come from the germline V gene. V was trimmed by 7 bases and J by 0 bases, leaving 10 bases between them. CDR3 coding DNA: TGTGCCAGCAACACAGGGAGCTCTGGAAACACCATATATTTT. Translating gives CASNTGSSGNTIYF.

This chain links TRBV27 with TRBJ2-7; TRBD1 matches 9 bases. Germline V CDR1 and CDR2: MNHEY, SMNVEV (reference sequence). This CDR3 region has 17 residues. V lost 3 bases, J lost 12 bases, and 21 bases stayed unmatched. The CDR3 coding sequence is TGTGCCAGCAGTTTTAAGCTTGGGTACAGGGGGCTTTACCGTGTGTACTTC. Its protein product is CASSFKLGYRGLYRVYF.

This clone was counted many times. CDR3 region: CASFTSGGSYEQYF. The CDR3 coding sequence is TGTGCCAGCTTTACTAGCGGGGGGTCCTACGAGCAGTACTTC. This sequence joins TRBV28 and TRBJ2-7, with 12 bases matching TRBD2. The germline V gene has CDR1 MDHEN and CDR2 SYDVKM. Trimming at V came to 8 bases and at J to 1 base, leaving 3 bases not matched to a gene. This CDR3 is built from 14 residues. The full variable domain, rest sourced from reference TRBV28 and TRBJ2-7, is DVKVTQSSRYLVKRTGEKVFLECVQDMDHENMFWYRQDPGLGLRLIYFSYDVKMKEKGDIPEGYSVSREKKERFSLILESASTNQTSMYLCASFTSGGSYEQYFGPGTRLTVT.

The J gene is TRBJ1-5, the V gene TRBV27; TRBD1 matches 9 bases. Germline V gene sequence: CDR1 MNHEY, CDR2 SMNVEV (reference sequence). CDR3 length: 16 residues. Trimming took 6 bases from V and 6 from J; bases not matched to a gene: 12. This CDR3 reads CASSRRTGVVPQPQHF. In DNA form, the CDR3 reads TGTGCCAGCAGCCGCAGGACAGGGGTCGTTCCTCAGCCCCAGCATTTT.

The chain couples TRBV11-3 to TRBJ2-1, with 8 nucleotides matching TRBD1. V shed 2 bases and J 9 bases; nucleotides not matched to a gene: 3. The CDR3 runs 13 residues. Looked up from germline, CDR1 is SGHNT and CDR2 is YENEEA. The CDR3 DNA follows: TGTGCCAGCAGCTTAAACAGGGGGGCTGAGCAGTTCTTC. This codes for CASSLNRGAEQFF.

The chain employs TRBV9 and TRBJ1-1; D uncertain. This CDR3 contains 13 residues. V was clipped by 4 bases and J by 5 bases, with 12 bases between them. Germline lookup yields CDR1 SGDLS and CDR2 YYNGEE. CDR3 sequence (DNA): TGTGCCAGCAGCCAAGGCGGTCCAACTGAAGCTTTCTTT. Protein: CASSQGGPTEAFF.

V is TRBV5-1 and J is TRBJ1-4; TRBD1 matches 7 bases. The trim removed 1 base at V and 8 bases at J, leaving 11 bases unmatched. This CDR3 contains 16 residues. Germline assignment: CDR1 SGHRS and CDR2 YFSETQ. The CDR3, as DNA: TGCGCCAGCAGCTTGCACCCGGGACAGAAACCAGAAAAACTGTTTTTT. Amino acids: CASSLHPGQKPEKLFF.

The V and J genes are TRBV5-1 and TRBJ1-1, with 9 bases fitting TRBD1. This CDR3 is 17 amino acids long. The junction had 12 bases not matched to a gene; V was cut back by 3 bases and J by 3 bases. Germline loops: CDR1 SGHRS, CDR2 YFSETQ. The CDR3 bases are TGCGCCAGCAGCTCTGGACAGGGGATGAGAGGGGACACTGAAGCTTTCTTT. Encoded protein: CASSSGQGMRGDTEAFF.

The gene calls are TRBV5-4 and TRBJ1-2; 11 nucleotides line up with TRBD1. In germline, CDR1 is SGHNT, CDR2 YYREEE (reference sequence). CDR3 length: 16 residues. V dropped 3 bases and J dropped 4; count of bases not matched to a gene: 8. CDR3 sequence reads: CASSSAGTGGTYGYTF. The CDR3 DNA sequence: TGTGCCAGCAGCTCAGCGGGGACAGGGGGGACCTATGGCTACACCTTC.

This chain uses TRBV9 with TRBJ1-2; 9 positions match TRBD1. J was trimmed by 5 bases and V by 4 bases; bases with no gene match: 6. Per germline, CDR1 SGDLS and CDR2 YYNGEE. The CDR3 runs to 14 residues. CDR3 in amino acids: CASSRGDRAYGYTF. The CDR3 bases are TGTGCCAGCAGCCGAGGGGACAGGGCGTATGGCTACACCTTC.

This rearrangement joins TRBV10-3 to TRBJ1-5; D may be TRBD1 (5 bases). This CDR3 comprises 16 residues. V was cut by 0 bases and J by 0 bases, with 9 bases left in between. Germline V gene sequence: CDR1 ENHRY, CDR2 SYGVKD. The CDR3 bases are TGTGCCATCAGTGAGTCGGGTAGGGGTAGCAATCAGCCCCAGCATTTT. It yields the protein CAISESGRGSNQPQHF.

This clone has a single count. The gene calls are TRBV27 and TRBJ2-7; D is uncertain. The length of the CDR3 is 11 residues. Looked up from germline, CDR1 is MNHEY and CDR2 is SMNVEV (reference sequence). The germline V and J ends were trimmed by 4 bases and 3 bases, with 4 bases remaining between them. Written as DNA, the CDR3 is TGTGCCAGCAGTTACGGCTACGAGCAGTACTTC. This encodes CASSYGYEQYF.

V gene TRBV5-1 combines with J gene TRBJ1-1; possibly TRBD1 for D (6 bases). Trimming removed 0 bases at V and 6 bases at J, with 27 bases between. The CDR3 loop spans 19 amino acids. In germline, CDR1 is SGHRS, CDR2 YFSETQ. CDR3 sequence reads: CASSLAITDSPLLAAEAFF. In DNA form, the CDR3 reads TGCGCCAGCAGCTTGGCAATAACGGACAGCCCTCTCCTGGCCGCTGAAGCTTTCTTT.

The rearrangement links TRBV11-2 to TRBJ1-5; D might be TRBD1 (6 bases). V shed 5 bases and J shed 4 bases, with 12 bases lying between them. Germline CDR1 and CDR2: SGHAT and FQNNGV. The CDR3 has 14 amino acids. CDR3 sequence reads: CASSPVTGNQPQHF. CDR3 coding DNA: TGTGCCAGCAGCCCCGTGACAGGAAATCAGCCCCAGCATTTT.